The 25 T cell receptor beta chains below all came from one sample that was sequenced in a study of long-term antiretroviral therapy in people with HIV (dated by TCRdb to 2021 to 2024). The immunoSEQ hsTCRB v3.0 assay was used at survey level resolution to sequence the TRB variable region. TCRdb obtained this table from immuneACCESS and retained in-frame rearrangements with V and J assigned. These tables miss some clones; where compared with another copy, unresolved V genes account for less than half of the shortfall, and the remainder is unexplained. Recorded for this sample are about 24,000 clones; about 87% of them occurred a single time. The ten largest clonotypes hold 8.7% of the sample. The sequencing used unsorted PBMCs, collected 1.8 years before starting antiretroviral therapy. The receptors were gathered from a man aged 45 to 65 with HIV.

CDR3 nucleotides: TGTGCCAGCAGCTTGATCTCTGGAAACACCATATATTTT. Its protein is CASSLISGNTIYF. This chain uses TRBV7-8 with TRBJ1-3, with unresolved D. CDR3 length equals 13 residues. Germline V gene lookup returns CDR1 SGHVS and CDR2 FQNEAQ. V lost 3 bases and J lost 0, with 3 bases in between.

This clone came up once. This chain links TRBV7-2 with TRBJ2-7; TRBD2 agrees at 13 bases. Unmatched junction bases numbered 1, after V lost 2 bases and J lost 3 bases. The germline gives CDR1 SGHTA, CDR2 FQGNSA. The CDR3 has 15 residues. The CDR3 coding sequence is TGTGCCAGCAGCTTACGGACTAGCGGGGGCTACGAGCAGTACTTC. Translated: CASSLRTSGGYEQYF.

The table lists this clone with a count of one. The DNA of the CDR3 is TGTGCCAGCAGCCACGACTCTGGTACGCAGTATTTT. Protein product: CASSHDSGTQYF. The genes are TRBV4-2 and TRBJ2-3; unclear D gene. Trimming stripped 3 bases from V and 8 bases from J, with 9 bases between. Germline CDR1 and CDR2: LGHNA and YNFKEQ. The CDR3 has 12 residues.

The chain is built from TRBV19 and TRBJ2-1; possible D gene TRBD1, 5 bases. The germline V and J ends were trimmed by 3 bases and 5 bases, with 8 bases remaining between them. This CDR3 has 13 residues. Germline CDR1 and CDR2: LNHDA and SQIVND (reference sequence). The CDR3 DNA sequence: TGTGCCAGTAGTATCCCCAGGGACAATGAGCAGTTCTTC. Translated: CASSIPRDNEQFF.

The chain combines TRBV2 with TRBJ1-1; no reliable D call. This CDR3 has 12 amino acids. Germline V gene sequence: CDR1 SNHLY, CDR2 FYNNEI. Trimming removed 4 bases from V and 10 bases from J, with 13 bases in between. The CDR3: CASSVTFSRAFF. Written as DNA, the CDR3 is TGTGCCAGCAGTGTCACATTCTCACGAGCTTTCTTT.

The chain couples TRBV7-9 to TRBJ2-7; D is perhaps TRBD1 or TRBD2 (5 bases each). Between the trimmed V and J ends, which lost 5 bases and 0 bases, there was a span of 11 bases. The CDR3 is made up of 14 amino acids. Germline CDR1 and CDR2: SEHNR and FQNEAQ (reference sequence). In nucleotides, the CDR3 is TGTGCCAGCAGCCACCGGGACCGCTCCTACGAGCAGTACTTC. This gives the protein CASSHRDRSYEQYF.

The chain uses TRBV7-3 and TRBJ1-6; no definite D call. The germline V gene encodes CDR1 SGHTA and CDR2 FQGTGA. The CDR3 runs 16 residues. The V gene lost 1 base and the J gene lost 4 bases, with 11 bases spanning the gap. CDR3 bases: TGTGCCAGCAGCTTAAAAGGGCTCTCGTATAATTCACCCCTCCACTTT. This sequence encodes CASSLKGLSYNSPLHF.

The chain uses TRBV6-1 and TRBJ2-7, with 7 bases lining up with TRBD2. Germline lookup yields CDR1 MNHNS and CDR2 SASEGT. J lost 7 bases, V lost 1 base, and 10 bases had no gene match. The CDR3 is made up of 15 amino acids. The DNA for the CDR3 is TGTGCCAGCAGTGAAGGTCTAGCGGCCTCGAGGGAGCAGTACTTC. This encodes CASSEGLAASREQYF.

This clone came up once. V gene TRBV9 combines with J gene TRBJ2-7; tentative D call: TRBD2 (6 bases). This CDR3 contains 14 residues. Germline V gene sequence: CDR1 SGDLS, CDR2 YYNGEE. The V gene lost 3 bases and the J gene lost 0 bases, with 10 bases spanning the gap. The CDR3 nucleotides are TGTGCCAGCAGCGAGGGACTGACCTCCTACGAGCAGTACTTC. Protein: CASSEGLTSYEQYF.

This clone has a single count. The chain recombines TRBV9 with TRBJ2-1; 12 bases line up with TRBD2. Germline assignment: CDR1 SGDLS and CDR2 YYNGEE. The V gene end was trimmed by 3 bases and the J gene end by 8 bases; junction bases not matched to a gene: 18. This CDR3 is built from 19 residues. The CDR3 DNA follows: TGTGCCAGCAGCGGACTAGCGGGAGATTACCGACTCCGAATGCATGAGCAGTTCTTC. Protein: CASSGLAGDYRLRMHEQFF. The whole variable domain, remainder taken from reference TRBV9 and TRBJ2-1, is DSGVTQTPKHLITATGQRVTLRCSPRSGDLSVYWYQQSLDQGLQFLIQYYNGEERAKGNILERFSAQQFPDLHSELNLSSLELGDSALYFCASSGLAGDYRLRMHEQFFGPGTRLTVL.

The V gene is TRBV15, the J gene TRBJ1-1; the D is unclear. Germline CDR1 is LNHNV and CDR2 is YYDKDF (reference sequence). The CDR3 sequence is 13 residues long. With 5 bases removed from V and 5 bases from J, the gap between germline ends came to 12 bases. The CDR3 is CATSHGPGTEAFF. For the CDR3, the DNA is TGTGCCACCAGCCATGGACCGGGAACTGAAGCTTTCTTT.

This clone has just one count. The chain joins TRBV29-1 to TRBJ1-2; the D is unclear. There are 16 residues in the CDR3. V lost 1 base and J 0 bases, leaving 15 bases between the germline ends. Per the germline V gene, CDR1 is SQVTM and CDR2 is ANQGSEA. The DNA for the CDR3 is TGCAGCGTTGAAGTGGCTGGAGATACAGCTAACTATGGCTACACCTTC. Protein sequence: CSVEVAGDTANYGYTF.

This rearrangement joins TRBV7-9 to TRBJ1-1, with TRBD1 matching 9 bases. Germline V lookup: CDR1 SEHNR, CDR2 FQNEAQ (reference sequence). The CDR3 is 14 residues long. The V segment lost 8 bases and the J segment 5 bases; nucleotides outside the gene matches: 9. The CDR3 reads CASRRDRDSTEAFF. CDR3 coding DNA: TGTGCCAGCCGTCGGGACAGGGATAGTACTGAAGCTTTCTTT.

This clone was seen a few times. V usage is TRBV5-4 and J usage is TRBJ2-6, with no clear D. This CDR3 region has 16 residues. V was clipped by 0 bases and J by 0 bases, with 7 bases between them. In germline, CDR1 is SGHNT, CDR2 YYREEE (reference sequence). The CDR3 protein is CASSLDSSSGANVLTF. CDR3 nucleotide sequence: TGTGCCAGCAGCTTGGACAGCAGCTCTGGGGCCAACGTCCTGACTTTC.

The chain couples TRBV7-3 to TRBJ2-5; 7 bases agree with TRBD2. CDR1 SGHTA and CDR2 FQGTGA come from the germline V gene. The V gene end was trimmed by 5 bases and the J gene end by 5 bases; junction bases not matched to a gene: 8. The CDR3 runs 14 residues. The CDR3 protein is CASSRGSAGETQYF. The CDR3 DNA reads TGTGCCAGCAGCAGGGGCTCAGCGGGGGAGACCCAGTACTTC.

This chain connects TRBV7-7 to TRBJ2-5, with TRBD1 as a possible D gene (5 bases). V lost 8 bases to trimming and J lost 4 bases, with 11 bases between them. Germline V gives CDR1 SSHAT, CDR2 FNYEAQ (reference sequence). The CDR3 totals 12 residues. This chain's CDR3 is CASGPRGETQYF. CDR3 nucleotides: TGTGCCAGCGGGCCAAGGGGAGAGACCCAGTACTTC.

This rearrangement joins TRBV11-2 to TRBJ2-7; 8 nucleotides line up with TRBD1. Germline V CDR1 and CDR2: SGHAT, FQNNGV. V shed 1 base, J shed 3 bases, and the junction held 5 bases outside the gene matches. This CDR3 has 15 residues. The CDR3 here is CASSLGTGLFYEQYF. Written as DNA, the CDR3 is TGTGCCAGCAGCTTAGGGACAGGGTTGTTCTACGAGCAGTACTTC.

The chain is built from TRBV18 and TRBJ1-1; 7 nucleotides agree with TRBD1. The germline V gene has CDR1 KGHSH and CDR2 LQKENI. This CDR3 is built from 13 residues. Trimming took 3 bases from V and 5 from J; bases not matched to a gene: 3. The CDR3 region is CASSPRQGTEAFF. The CDR3 nucleotides are TGTGCCAGCTCACCCAGACAGGGTACTGAAGCTTTCTTT.

The J gene is TRBJ1-1, the V gene TRBV30; TRBD1 agrees at 9 bases. The CDR3 has 13 residues. CDR1 is GTSNPN and CDR2 is SVGIG in the germline V gene (reference sequence). V shed 5 bases, J shed 3 bases, and the junction held 4 bases outside the gene matches. The CDR3 sequence: CAWRQGVYTEAFF. The DNA for the CDR3 is TGTGCCTGGCGACAGGGGGTTTACACTGAAGCTTTCTTT.

This chain joins TRBV21-1 and TRBJ1-5; TRBD1, the table's D call, lacks a check against the DNA. TRBV21-1 constitutes a pseudogene. CDR3 length equals 16 residues. The chain's CDR3 is CASSSRHRGSNQPQHF. The DNA of the CDR3 is TGTGCCAGCAGCTCCCGCCACAGGGGAAGCAATCAGCCCCAGCATTTT.

V gene TRBV18 combines with J gene TRBJ1-3; D is undetermined. Germline V gene lookup returns CDR1 KGHSH and CDR2 LQKENI. V lost 3 bases to trimming and J lost 4 bases, with 7 bases between them. The CDR3 length is 13 residues. The chain's CDR3 is CASSPQAGNTIYF. The CDR3 DNA follows: TGTGCCAGCTCACCGCAAGCGGGAAACACCATATATTTT.

This sequence joins TRBV20-1 and TRBJ2-2; unclear D gene. The CDR3 is 11 amino acids. V gave up 5 bases and J gave up 7 bases, with 8 bases separating them. Germline V gives CDR1 DFQATT, CDR2 SNEGSKA (reference sequence). As DNA, the CDR3 is TGCAGTGCTTTTCTCCGCGGGGAGCTGTTTTTT. Amino acid sequence: CSAFLRGELFF.

This clone occurred a few times. V usage is TRBV7-2 and J usage is TRBJ1-5; D gene ambiguous. Germline assignment: CDR1 SGHTA and CDR2 FQGNSA. This CDR3 spans 15 amino acids. The V and J ends lost 3 bases and 0 bases respectively, with 9 bases between them. The CDR3 region has the DNA TGTGCCAGCAGCTTCGGCGCAGTTAGCAATCAGCCCCAGCATTTT. Its translation: CASSFGAVSNQPQHF.

V and J are TRBV19 and TRBJ2-5; 7 bases map to TRBD2. The CDR3 extends over 12 amino acids. Germline values: CDR1 LNHDA, CDR2 SQIVND (reference sequence). Trimming took 7 bases from V and 5 from J; bases not matched to a gene: 4. In DNA form, the CDR3 reads TGTGCCAGTAACGGGGGAGGGGAGACCCAGTACTTC. This sequence encodes CASNGGGETQYF.

This chain connects TRBV18 to TRBJ2-2; tentatively, D is TRBD1 (6 bases). Trimming stripped 3 bases from V and 5 bases from J, with 13 bases between. Germline V gene lookup returns CDR1 KGHSH and CDR2 LQKENI. The CDR3 length is 15 residues. CDR3 nucleotide sequence: TGTGCCAGCTCACCGAACAGGGTCGAAACCGGGGAGCTGTTTTTT. This gives the protein CASSPNRVETGELFF. The full variable domain, with the rest looked up from reference TRBV18 and TRBJ2-2, is NAGVMQNPRHLVRRRGQEARLRCSPMKGHSHVYWYRQLPEEGLKFMVYLQKENIIDESGMPKERFSAEFPKEGPSILRIQQVVRGDSAAYFCASSPNRVETGELFFGEGSRLTVL.